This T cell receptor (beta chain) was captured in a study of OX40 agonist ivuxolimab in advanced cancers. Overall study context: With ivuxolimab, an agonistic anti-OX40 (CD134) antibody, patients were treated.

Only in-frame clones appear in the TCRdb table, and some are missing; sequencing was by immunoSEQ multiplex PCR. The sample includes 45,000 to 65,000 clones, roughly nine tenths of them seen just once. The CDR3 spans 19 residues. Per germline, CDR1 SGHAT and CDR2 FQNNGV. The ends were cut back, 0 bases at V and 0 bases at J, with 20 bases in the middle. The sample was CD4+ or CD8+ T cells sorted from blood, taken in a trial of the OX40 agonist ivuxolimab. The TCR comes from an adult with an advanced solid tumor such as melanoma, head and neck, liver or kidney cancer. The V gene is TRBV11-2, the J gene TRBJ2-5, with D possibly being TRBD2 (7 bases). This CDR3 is CASSLDWWAGARYQETQYF. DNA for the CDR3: TGTGCCAGCAGCTTAGATTGGTGGGCGGGGGCACGGTACCAAGAGACCCAGTACTTC.